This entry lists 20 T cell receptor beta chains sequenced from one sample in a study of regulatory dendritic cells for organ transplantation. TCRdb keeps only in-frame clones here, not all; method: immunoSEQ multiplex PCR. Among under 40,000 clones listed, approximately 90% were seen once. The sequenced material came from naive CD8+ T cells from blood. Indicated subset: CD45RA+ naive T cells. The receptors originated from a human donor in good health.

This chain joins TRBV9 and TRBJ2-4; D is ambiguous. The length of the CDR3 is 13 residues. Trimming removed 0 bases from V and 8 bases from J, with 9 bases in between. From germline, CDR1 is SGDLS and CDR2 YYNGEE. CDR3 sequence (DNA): TGTGCCAGCAGCGTAGATGGCATACACATTCAGTACTTC. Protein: CASSVDGIHIQYF.

The CDR3 region has the DNA TGTGCCAGCAGTTACTCCGGACCGCTCGGGGAGCTGTTTTTT. It specifies CASSYSGPLGELFF. The gene calls are TRBV6-5 and TRBJ2-2; no firm D call. Germline V gene data show CDR1 as MNHEY and CDR2 as SVGAGI. Trimming took 0 bases from V and 7 from J, leaving 9 bases between them. The CDR3 has 14 residues.

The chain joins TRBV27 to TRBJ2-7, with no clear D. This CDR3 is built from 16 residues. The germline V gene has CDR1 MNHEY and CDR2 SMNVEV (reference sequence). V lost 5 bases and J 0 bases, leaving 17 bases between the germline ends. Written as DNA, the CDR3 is TGTGCCAGCAGTACCACCGGGCCATCCAGCTCCTACGAGCAGTACTTC. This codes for CASSTTGPSSSYEQYF.

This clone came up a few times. The CDR3 coding sequence is TGTGCCTGGCAACAGGGACCTAATGAAAAACTGTTTTTT. Its translation: CAWQQGPNEKLFF. This chain uses TRBV30 with TRBJ1-4; a weak D match, TRBD1 (6 bases). Germline assignment: CDR1 GTSNPN and CDR2 SVGIG (reference sequence). The CDR3 is 13 amino acids. V gave up 5 bases and J gave up 3 bases, with 10 bases separating them. Complete variable domain (other parts from reference TRBV30 and TRBJ1-4): SQTIHQWPATLVQPVGSPLSLECTVEGTSNPNLYWYRQAAGRGLQLLFYSVGIGQISSEVPQNLSASRPQDRQFILSSKKLLLSDSGFYLCAWQQGPNEKLFFGSGTQLSVL.

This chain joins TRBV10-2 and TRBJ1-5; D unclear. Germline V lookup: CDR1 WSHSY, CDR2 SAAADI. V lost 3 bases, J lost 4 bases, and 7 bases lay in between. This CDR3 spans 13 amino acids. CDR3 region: CASSENDNQPQHF. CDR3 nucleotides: TGCGCCAGCAGTGAAAATGATAATCAGCCCCAGCATTTT.

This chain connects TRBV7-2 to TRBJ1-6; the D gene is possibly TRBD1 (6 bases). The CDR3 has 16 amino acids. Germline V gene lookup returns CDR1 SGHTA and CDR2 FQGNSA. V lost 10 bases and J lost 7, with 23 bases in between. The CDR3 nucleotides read TGTGCCAAACAGGGATACCGGCTCCACGGCAATTCACCCCTCCACTTT. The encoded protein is CAKQGYRLHGNSPLHF.

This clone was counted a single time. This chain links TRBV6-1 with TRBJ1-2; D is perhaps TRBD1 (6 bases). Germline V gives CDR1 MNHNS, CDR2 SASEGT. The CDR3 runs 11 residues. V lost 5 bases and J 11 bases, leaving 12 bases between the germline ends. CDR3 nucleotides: TGTGCCAGCAGTATCGGACAGATATACACCTTC. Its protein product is CASSIGQIYTF.

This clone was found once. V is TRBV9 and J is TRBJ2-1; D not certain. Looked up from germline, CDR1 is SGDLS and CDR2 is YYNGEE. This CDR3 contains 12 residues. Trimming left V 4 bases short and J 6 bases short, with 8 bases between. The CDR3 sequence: CASSFFANEQFF. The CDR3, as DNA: TGTGCCAGCAGCTTTTTCGCCAATGAGCAGTTCTTC.

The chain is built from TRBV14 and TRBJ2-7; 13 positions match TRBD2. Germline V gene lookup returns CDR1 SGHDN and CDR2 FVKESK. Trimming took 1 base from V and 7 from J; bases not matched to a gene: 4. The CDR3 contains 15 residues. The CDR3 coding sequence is TGTGCCAGCAGCCAAGGGACTAGCGGGAGCAGTGAGCAGTACTTC. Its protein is CASSQGTSGSSEQYF. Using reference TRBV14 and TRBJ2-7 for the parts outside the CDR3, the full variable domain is EAGVTQFPSHSVIEKGQTVTLRCDPISGHDNLYWYRRVMGKEIKFLLHFVKESKQDESGMPNNRFLAERTGGTYSTLKVQPAELEDSGVYFCASSQGTSGSSEQYFGPGTRLTVT.

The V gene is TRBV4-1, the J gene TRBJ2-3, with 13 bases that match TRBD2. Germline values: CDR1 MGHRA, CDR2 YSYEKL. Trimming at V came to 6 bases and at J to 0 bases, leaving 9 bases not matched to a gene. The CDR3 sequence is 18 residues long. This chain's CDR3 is CASSPGTSGVTSTDTQYF. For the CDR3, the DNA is TGCGCCAGCAGTCCTGGGACTAGCGGGGTAACTAGCACAGATACGCAGTATTTT.

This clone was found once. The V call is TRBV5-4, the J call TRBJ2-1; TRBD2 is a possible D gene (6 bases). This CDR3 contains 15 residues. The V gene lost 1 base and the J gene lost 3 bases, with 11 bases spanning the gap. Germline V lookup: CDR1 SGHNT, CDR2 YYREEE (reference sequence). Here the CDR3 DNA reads TGTGCCAGCAGCTTGATTGGCGGGAACTACAATGAGCAGTTCTTC. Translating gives CASSLIGGNYNEQFF.

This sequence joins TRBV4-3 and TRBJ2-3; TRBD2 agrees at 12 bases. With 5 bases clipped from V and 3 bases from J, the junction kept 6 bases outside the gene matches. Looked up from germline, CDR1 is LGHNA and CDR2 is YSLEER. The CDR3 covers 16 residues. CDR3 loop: CASSSGLAGITDTQYF. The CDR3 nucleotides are TGCGCCAGCAGCTCGGGACTAGCGGGCATTACAGATACGCAGTATTTT.

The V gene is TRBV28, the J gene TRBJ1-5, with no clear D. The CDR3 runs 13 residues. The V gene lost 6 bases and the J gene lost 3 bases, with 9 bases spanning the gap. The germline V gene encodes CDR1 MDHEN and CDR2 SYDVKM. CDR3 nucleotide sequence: TGTGCCAGCAGAACTCTGGACAATCAGCCCCAGCATTTT. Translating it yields CASRTLDNQPQHF.

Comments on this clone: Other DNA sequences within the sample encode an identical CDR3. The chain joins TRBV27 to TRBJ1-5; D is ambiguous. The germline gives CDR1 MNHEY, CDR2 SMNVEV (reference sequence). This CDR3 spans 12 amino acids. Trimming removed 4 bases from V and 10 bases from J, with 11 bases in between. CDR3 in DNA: TGTGCCAGCAGTTCGGGAGGTGGACCCCAGCATTTT. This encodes CASSSGGGPQHF.

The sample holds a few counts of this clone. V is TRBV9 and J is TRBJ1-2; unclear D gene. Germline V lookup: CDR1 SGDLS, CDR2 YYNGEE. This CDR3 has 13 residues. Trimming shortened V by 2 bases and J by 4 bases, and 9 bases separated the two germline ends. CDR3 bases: TGTGCCAGCAGCGTGGGGTACGGCTATGGCTACACCTTC. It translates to CASSVGYGYGYTF.

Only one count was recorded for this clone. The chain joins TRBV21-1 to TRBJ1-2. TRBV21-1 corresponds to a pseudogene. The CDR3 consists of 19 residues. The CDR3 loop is CASSKATDRFGLEGYGYTF. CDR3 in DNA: TGTGCCAGCAGCAAAGCTACCGATCGGTTCGGACTCGAGGGGTATGGCTACACCTTC.

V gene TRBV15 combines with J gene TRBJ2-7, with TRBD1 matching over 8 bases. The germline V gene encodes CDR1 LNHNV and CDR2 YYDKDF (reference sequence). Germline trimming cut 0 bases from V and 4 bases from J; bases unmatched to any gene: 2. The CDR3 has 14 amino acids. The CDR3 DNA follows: TGTGCCACCAGCAGAGATCAGGGGGCGTACGAGCAGTACTTC. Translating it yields CATSRDQGAYEQYF.

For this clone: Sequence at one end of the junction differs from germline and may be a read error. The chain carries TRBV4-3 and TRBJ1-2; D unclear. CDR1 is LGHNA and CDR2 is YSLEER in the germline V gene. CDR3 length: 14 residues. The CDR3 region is CTSSHGQARYGYTF. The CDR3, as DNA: TGCACCAGCAGCCACGGGCAGGCGAGATATGGCTACACCTTC.

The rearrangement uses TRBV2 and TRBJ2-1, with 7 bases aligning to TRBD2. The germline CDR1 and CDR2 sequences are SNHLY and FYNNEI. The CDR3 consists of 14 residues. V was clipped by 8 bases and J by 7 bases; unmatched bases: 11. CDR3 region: CASPGGSLINEQFF. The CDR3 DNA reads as TGTGCCAGCCCGGGGGGTAGCCTTATTAATGAGCAGTTCTTC.

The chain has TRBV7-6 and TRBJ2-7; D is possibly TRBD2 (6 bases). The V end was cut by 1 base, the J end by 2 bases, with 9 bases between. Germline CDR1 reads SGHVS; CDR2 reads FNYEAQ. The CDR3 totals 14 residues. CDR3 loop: CASSLGRLAYEQYF. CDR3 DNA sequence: TGTGCCAGCAGCTTAGGAAGACTAGCCTACGAGCAGTACTTC.